This entry concerns a single T cell receptor (beta chain). Its antigen remains unknown. The data originate from a study of T cell responses to AZD1222 COVID-19 vaccine. Study observations and caveats: Vaccination with two AZD1222 doses was followed by a rise in Spike-specific TCR breadth and depth.

Unmatched junction bases numbered 11, after V lost 5 bases and J lost 2 bases. Germline V CDR1 and CDR2: SGHVS, FQNEAQ. This CDR3 comprises 17 residues. Libraries were prepared by immunoSEQ multiplex PCR; TCRdb keeps only in-frame clonotypes and omits some of them. The data contain under 150,000 clones, about 93% of them seen just once; the ten biggest clones take up 5.1%. The specimen was peripheral blood, collected on day 0 of AZD1222 vaccination. This receptor was obtained from an adult in good health. The gene calls are TRBV7-8 and TRBJ2-3; TRBD1 matches 9 bases. CDR3 sequence: CASSPRDRAPSTDTQYF. CDR3 coding DNA: TGTGCCAGCAGCCCCAGGGACAGGGCTCCCTCCACAGATACGCAGTATTTT.